This note documents a single T cell receptor beta chain sequence. Its target is unknown. V was shortened by 8 bases and J by 3 bases, with 8 bases between the two germline ends. Germline V gene lookup returns CDR1 SNHLY and CDR2 FYNNEI. The CDR3 contains 11 residues. Libraries were prepared by immunoSEQ multiplex PCR; TCRdb keeps only in-frame clonotypes and omits some of them. The sample yields some 99,000 clones, approximately 84% seen once. This sample was taken from a study of T cell responses to AZD1222 COVID-19 vaccine. General study findings and limits: The donors showed a predominance of white British ancestry and of females, with possible underestimation of clonal diversity. At baseline, seropositivity was found in only six AZD1222 recipients.

The rearrangement links TRBV2 to TRBJ2-7, with D uncertain. This TCR derives from an adult who received the AZD1222 COVID-19 vaccine. The material was peripheral blood, obtained 28 days after the second AZD1222 dose. CDR3 loop: CASSVSYEQYF. CDR3 in DNA: TGTGCCAGCTCAGTTAGCTACGAGCAGTACTTC.